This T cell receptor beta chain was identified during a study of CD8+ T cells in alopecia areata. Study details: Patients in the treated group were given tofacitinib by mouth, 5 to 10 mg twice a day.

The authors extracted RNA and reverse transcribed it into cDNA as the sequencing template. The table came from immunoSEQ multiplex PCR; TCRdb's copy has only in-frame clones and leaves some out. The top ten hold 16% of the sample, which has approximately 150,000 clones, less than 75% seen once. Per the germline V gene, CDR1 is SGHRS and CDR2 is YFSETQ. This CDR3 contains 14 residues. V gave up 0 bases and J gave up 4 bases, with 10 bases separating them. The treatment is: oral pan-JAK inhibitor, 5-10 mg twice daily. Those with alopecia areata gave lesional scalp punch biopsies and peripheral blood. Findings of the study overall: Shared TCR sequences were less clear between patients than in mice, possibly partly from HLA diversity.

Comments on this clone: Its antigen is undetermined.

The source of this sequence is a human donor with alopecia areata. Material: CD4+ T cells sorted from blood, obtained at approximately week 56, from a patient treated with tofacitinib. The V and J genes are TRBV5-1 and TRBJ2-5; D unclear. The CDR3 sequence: CASSLGEVGETQYF. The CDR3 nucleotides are TGCGCCAGCAGCTTGGGTGAAGTAGGAGAGACCCAGTACTTC.